This TCR beta chain was obtained from a study of blood T cell repertoires in COVID-19. Study-level information: The study drew acute and convalescent COVID-19 samples from the United States, Italy and Spain.

V was clipped by 6 bases and J by 3 bases, with 11 bases between them. Per the germline V gene, CDR1 is ENHRY and CDR2 is SYGVKD. This CDR3 is 13 amino acids long. Study members were between roughly 18 and 89 years old and lived in approximately 25 US regions. Authors' processing steps: The authors estimated nucleated cell counts from reference gene primer amplification. Only in-frame clones appear in the TCRdb table, and some are missing; sequencing was by immunoSEQ multiplex PCR. Clonal size and the V and J genes are those of that table, whereas D and trimming came from the DNA. This table has roughly 160,000 clones, about 84% appearing once.

The chain uses TRBV10-3 and TRBJ1-1, with D possibly being TRBD1 (6 bases). What was sequenced was PBMCs or T cells enriched from blood (not recorded which). The receptor comes from a woman aged 40 to 50 with acute COVID-19. Here the CDR3 reads CAIRSGQHTEAFF. CDR3 coding DNA: TGTGCCATCAGGTCTGGACAGCACACTGAAGCTTTCTTT.